Following are 2 T cell receptor beta chains from one sample sequenced in a study of shared clonotypes between healthy human individuals. Repertoires were generated with immunoSEQ multiplex PCR, while TCRdb's copy carries only in-frame clones and drops some. The table shows 2,100,000 or so clones, with approximately 94% occurring only once. The sequenced sample was naive CD4+ T cells sorted from blood. The subset denotes: CD45RA+ positively selected. The receptors derive from a man younger than 30 in good health.

The rearrangement links TRBV5-4 to TRBJ2-1, with 13 positions matching TRBD2. V shed 4 bases, J shed 7 bases, and the junction held 17 bases outside the gene matches. This CDR3 region has 19 residues. Germline values: CDR1 SGHNT, CDR2 YYREEE (reference sequence). The CDR3 bases are TGTGCCAGCAGCCCTGCCGGGACTAGCGGGATTCGTTTTGGGAATGAGCAGTTCTTC. Its translation: CASSPAGTSGIRFGNEQFF.

V gene TRBV28 combines with J gene TRBJ2-3, with 8 bases fitting TRBD1. The CDR3 is 15 residues long. Germline CDR1 MDHEN, CDR2 SYDVKM. The trim removed 6 bases at V and 4 bases at J, leaving 9 bases unmatched. This CDR3 reads CASRLGQGIPDTQYF. Written as DNA, the CDR3 is TGTGCCAGCAGACTCGGACAGGGTATCCCAGATACGCAGTATTTT.